This T cell receptor beta chain originates from a study of regulatory T cells in long-lasting Graves disease. Overall study findings and caveats: Persistent disease favored TRBV28, TRBJ1-2 and TRBJ2-5.

Indicated time point: newly diagnosed GD, antithyroid drugs for less than 3 months. Following extraction of RNA from PBMCs, that RNA was used to make the TCR library. Trimming cost V 8 bases and J 10 bases, with 15 bases left between them. Germline assignment: CDR1 SNHLY and CDR2 FYNNEI. This CDR3 has 13 amino acids. CDR3 regions were amplified by Arm-PCR using iRepertoire HTBI primers to build TCR beta libraries. TCRdb itself ran the multiplex PCR reads through MiXCR, one entry per CDR3 protein. The table includes over 500,000 distinct CDR3 sequences, roughly 16% detected once. Worth noting for this clonotype: Its specificity is not known.

This sample was also put to use in a study of T cells in Graves' hyperthyroidism and ophthalmopathy. This second report adds: The model forecast ophthalmopathy, anticipating it by a median around 6.5 months before onset.

This sample comprised peripheral blood mononuclear cells (PBMCs), obtained at new diagnosis, from a patient treated with antithyroid drugs. The receptor was derived from a woman aged 25-40 years with Graves disease. The chain carries TRBV2 and TRBJ1-6, with a possible D match to TRBD1 (6 bases). This CDR3 reads CASHPIGGSPLHF. Here the CDR3 DNA reads TGTGCCAGCCACCCCATAGGGGGGTCACCCCTCCACTTT. Filled out from reference TRBV2 and TRBJ1-6, the complete variable domain reads EPEVTQTPSHQVTQMGQEVILRCVPISNHLYFYWYRQILGQKVEFLVSFYNNEISEKSEIFDDQFSVERPDGSNFTLKIRSTKLEDSAMYFCASHPIGGSPLHFGNGTRLTVT.